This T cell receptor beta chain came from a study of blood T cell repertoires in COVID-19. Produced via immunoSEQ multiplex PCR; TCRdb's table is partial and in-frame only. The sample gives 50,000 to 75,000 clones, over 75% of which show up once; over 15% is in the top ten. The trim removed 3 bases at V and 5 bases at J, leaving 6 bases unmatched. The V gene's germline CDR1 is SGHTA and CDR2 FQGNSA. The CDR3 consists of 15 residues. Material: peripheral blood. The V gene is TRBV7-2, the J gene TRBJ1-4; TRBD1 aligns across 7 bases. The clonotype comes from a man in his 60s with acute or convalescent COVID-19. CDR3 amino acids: CASSFQGQRNEKLFF. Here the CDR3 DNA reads TGTGCCAGCAGCTTCCAGGGACAGAGAAATGAAAAACTGTTTTTT.